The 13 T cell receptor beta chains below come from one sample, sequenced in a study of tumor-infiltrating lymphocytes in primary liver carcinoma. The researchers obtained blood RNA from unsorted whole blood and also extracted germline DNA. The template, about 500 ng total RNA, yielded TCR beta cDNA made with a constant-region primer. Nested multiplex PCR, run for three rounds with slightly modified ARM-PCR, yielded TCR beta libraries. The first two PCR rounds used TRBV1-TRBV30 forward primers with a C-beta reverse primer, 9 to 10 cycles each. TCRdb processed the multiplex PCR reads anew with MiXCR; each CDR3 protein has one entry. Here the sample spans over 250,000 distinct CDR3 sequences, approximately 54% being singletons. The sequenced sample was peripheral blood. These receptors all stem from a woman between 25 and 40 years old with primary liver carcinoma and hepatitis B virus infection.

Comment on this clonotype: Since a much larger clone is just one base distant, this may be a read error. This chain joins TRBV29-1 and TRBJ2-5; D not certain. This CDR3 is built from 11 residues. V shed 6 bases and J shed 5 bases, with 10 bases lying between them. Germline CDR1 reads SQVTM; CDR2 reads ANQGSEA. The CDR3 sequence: CSVRPMETQYF. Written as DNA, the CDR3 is TGCAGCGTACGACCCATGGAGACCCAGTACTTC.

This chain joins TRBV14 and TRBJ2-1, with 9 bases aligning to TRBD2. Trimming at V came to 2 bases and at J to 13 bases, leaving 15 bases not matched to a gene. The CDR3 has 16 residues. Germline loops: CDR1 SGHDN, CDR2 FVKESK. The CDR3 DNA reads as TGTGCCAGCAGCCAAAAGACCGGGACTAGCTACAATGGACAGTTCTTC. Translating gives CASSQKTGTSYNGQFF.

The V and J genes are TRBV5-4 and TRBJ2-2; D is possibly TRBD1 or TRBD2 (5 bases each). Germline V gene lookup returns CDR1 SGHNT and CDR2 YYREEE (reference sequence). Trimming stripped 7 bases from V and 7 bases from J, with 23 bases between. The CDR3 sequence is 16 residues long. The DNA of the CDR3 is TGTGCCAGCGGCGCCGCGGAGAGGGGAAAAGGCGGGGAGCTGTTTTTT. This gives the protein CASGAAERGKGGELFF.

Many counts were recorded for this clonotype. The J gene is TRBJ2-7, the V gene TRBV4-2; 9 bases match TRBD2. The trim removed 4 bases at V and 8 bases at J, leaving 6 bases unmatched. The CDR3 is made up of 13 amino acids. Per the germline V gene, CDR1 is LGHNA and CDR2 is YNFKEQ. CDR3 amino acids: CASSPAGGKQQYF. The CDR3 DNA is TGTGCCAGCAGCCCTGCGGGGGGGAAACAGCAGTACTTC.

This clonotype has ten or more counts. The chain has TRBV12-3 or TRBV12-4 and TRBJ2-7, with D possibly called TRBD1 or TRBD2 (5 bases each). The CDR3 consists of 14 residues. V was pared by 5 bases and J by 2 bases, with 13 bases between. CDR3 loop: CASSKGTGPYEQYF. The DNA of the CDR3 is TGTGCCAGCAGTAAGGGCACGGGGCCCTACGAGCAGTACTTC.

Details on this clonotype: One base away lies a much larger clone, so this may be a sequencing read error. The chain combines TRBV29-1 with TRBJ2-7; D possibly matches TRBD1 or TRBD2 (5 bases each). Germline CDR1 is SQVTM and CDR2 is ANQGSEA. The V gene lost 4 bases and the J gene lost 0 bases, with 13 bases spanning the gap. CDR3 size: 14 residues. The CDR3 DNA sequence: TGCAGCGTTGGGGGGTCAGAGAGCTCCTACGAGCAGTACTTC. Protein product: CSVGGSESSYEQYF.

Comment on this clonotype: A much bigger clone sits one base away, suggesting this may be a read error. The CDR3 sequence: CASSPRQGINTEAFF. In DNA form, the CDR3 reads TGTGCCAGCAGTCCCCGACAGGGCATCAACACTGAAGCTTTCTTT. The chain links TRBV12-3 or TRBV12-4 to TRBJ1-1; 7 bases line up with TRBD1. This CDR3 is built from 15 residues. J was trimmed by 2 bases and V by 5 bases; bases with no gene match: 8.

CDR3 coding DNA: TGTGCCAGCACCATAGGGGGTGGCCAAGAGACCCAGTACTTC. As protein: CASTIGGGQETQYF. The chain carries TRBV6-1 and TRBJ2-5, with D perhaps TRBD1 (6 bases). Germline V gene data show CDR1 as MNHNS and CDR2 as SASEGT. The CDR3 runs 14 residues. The V gene lost 7 bases and the J gene lost 1 base, with 13 bases spanning the gap.

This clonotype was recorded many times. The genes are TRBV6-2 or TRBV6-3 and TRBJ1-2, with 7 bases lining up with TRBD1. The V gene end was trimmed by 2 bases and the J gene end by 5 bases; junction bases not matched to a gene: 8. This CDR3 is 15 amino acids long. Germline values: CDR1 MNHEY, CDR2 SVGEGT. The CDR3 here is CASSYEGGGVYGYTF. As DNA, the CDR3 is TGTGCCAGCAGTTACGAAGGAGGGGGCGTATATGGCTACACCTTC.

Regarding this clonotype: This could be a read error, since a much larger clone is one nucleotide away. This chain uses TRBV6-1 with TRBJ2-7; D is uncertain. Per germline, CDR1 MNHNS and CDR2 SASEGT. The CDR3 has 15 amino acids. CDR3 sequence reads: CASSESLVRTYVQYF. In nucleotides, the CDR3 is TGTGCCAGCAGTGAAAGTTTGGTCAGAACCTACGTGCAGTACTTC.

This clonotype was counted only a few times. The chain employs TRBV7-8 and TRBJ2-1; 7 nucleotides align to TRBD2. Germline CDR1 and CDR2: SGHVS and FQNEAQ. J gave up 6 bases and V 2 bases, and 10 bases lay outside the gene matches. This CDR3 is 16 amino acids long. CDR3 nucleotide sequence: TGTGCCAGCAGCTTATTTGGGGGAGGGGCTCTCAATGAGCAGTTCTTC. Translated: CASSLFGGGALNEQFF.

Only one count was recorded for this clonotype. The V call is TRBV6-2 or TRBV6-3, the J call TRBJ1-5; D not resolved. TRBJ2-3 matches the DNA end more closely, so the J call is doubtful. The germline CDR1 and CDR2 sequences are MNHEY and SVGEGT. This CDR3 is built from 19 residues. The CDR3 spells CASSYPAYLERYSNQPQYF. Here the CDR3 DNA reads TGTGCCAGCAGTTACCCCGCATACCTCGAGAGATATAGCAATCAGCCCCAGTATTTT.

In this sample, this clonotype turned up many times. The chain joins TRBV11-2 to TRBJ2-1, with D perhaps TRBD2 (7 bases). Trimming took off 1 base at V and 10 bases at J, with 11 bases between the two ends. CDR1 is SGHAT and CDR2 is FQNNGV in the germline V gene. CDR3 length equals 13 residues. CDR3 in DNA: TGTGCCAGCAGCTTAGGTAGGGGGGGAGAGCAGTTCTTC. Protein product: CASSLGRGGEQFF.